This T cell receptor (beta chain) was identified in a study of early stage breast cancer tumors. Turning to the study itself: Each sample averaged approximately 10-fold read coverage.

Here immunoSEQ multiplex PCR was the method, and the copy in TCRdb shows in-frame clones only, minus some. The sample carries about 31,000 clones, just under 75% recorded once. Worth noting for this clone: Its antigen is not identified.

Findings of the study overall: Tumors had about 2.5-fold higher T cell density and higher clonality than adjacent normal breast tissue. In 14 of 16 patients, blood comparison separated tumor from normal breast. Commonly generated sequences made up most enriched TCRB sequences shared between patients.

Sequenced: breast tumor tissue. The TCR was taken from a person in their thirties with breast cancer.

Written as DNA, the CDR3 is TGTGCCTGGAGCCGGGGTCTGGCGGGAGTCTGGGAGACCCAGTACTTC. It yields the protein CAWSRGLAGVWETQYF. The gene calls are TRBV30 and TRBJ2-5; 7 bases fit TRBD2. This CDR3 is built from 16 residues. The trim removed 3 bases at V and 5 bases at J, leaving 15 bases unmatched. Germline-derived CDR1 and CDR2 are GTSNPN and SVGIG (reference sequence).